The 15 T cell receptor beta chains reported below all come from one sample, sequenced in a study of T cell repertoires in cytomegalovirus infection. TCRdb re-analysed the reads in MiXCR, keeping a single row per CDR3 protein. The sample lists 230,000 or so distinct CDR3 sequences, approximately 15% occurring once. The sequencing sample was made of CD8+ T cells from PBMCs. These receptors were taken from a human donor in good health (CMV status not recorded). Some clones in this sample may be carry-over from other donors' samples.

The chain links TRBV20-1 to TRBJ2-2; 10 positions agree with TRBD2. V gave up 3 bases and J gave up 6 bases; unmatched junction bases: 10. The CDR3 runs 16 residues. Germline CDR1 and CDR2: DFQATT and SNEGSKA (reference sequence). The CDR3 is CSASPGSGGASGELFF. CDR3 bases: TGCAGTGCTAGCCCCGGGAGCGGGGGGGCCTCCGGGGAGCTGTTTTTT.

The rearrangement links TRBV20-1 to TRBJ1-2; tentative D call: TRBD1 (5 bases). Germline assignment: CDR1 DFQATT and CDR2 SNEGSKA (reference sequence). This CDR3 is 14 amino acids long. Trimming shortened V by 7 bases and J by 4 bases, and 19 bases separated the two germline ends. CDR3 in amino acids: CSVQDGAPPYGYTF. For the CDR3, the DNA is TGCAGTGTCCAGGACGGGGCCCCTCCCTATGGCTACACCTTC.

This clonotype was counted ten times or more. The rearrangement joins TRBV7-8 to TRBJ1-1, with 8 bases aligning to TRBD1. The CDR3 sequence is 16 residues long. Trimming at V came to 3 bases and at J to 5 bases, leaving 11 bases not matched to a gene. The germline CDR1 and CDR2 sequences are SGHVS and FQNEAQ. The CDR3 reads CASSFQGAEWATEAFF. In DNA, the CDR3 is TGTGCCAGCAGCTTTCAGGGGGCGGAATGGGCTACTGAAGCTTTCTTT.

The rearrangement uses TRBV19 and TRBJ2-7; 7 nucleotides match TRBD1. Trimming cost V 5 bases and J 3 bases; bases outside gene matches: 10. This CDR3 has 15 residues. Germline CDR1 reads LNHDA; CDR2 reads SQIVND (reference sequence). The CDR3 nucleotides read TGTGCCAGTAGTTGGACCCAGACAGGGATCTACGAGCAGTACTTC. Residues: CASSWTQTGIYEQYF. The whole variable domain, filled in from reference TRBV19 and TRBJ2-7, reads DGGITQSPKYLFRKEGQNVTLSCEQNLNHDAMYWYRQDPGQGLRLIYYSQIVNDFQKGDIAEGYSVSREKKESFPLTVTSAQKNPTAFYLCASSWTQTGIYEQYFGPGTRLTVT.

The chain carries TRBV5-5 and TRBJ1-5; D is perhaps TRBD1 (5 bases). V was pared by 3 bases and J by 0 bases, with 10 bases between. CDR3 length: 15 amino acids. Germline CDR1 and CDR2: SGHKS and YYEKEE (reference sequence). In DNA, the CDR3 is TGTGCCAGCAGCTGGGGGTTGGATAGCAATCAGCCCCAGCATTTT. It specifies CASSWGLDSNQPQHF.

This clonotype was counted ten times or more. The CDR3 reads CASSSARGGAYNEQFF. CDR3 in DNA: TGTGCCAGCAGCTCCGCCCGCGGGGGGGCCTACAATGAGCAGTTCTTC. This chain uses TRBV7-9 with TRBJ2-1; 9 nucleotides align to TRBD2. CDR3 length equals 16 residues. V lost 4 bases, J lost 2 bases, and 6 bases stayed unmatched. Germline lookup yields CDR1 SEHNR and CDR2 FQNEAQ (reference sequence). Looking up the rest from reference TRBV7-9 and TRBJ2-1 gives the full variable domain: DTGVSQNPRHKITKRGQNVTFRCDPISEHNRLYWYRQTLGQGPEFLTYFQNEAQLEKSRLLSDRFSAERPKGSFSTLEIQRTEQGDSAMYLCASSSARGGAYNEQFFGPGTRLTVL.

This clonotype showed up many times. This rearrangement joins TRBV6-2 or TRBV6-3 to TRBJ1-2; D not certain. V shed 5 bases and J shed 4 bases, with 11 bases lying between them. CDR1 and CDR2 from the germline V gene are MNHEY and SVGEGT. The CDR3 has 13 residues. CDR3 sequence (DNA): TGTGCCAGCAGTCACTTGGGAGCCTATGGCTACACCTTC. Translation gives CASSHLGAYGYTF.

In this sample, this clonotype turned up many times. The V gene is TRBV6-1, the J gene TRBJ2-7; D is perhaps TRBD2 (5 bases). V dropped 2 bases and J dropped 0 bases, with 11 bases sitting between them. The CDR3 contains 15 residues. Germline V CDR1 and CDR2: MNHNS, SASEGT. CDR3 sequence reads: CASSEWGESSYEQYF. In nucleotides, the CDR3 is TGTGCCAGCAGTGAATGGGGAGAAAGCTCCTACGAGCAGTACTTC.

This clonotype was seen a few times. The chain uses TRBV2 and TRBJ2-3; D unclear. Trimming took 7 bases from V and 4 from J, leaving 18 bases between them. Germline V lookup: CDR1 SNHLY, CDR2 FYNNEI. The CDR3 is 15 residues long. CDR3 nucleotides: TGTGCCAGCATTTTATGGAGCCGCGGCGCAGATACGCAGTATTTT. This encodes CASILWSRGADTQYF.

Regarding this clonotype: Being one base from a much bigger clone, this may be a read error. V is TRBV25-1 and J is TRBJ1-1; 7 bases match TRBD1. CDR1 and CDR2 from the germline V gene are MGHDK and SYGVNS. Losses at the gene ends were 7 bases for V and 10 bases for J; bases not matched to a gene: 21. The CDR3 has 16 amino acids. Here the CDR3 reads CASIAPAPNRGRGAFF. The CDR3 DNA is TGTGCCAGCATTGCGCCAGCCCCCAACAGGGGTCGGGGAGCTTTCTTT.

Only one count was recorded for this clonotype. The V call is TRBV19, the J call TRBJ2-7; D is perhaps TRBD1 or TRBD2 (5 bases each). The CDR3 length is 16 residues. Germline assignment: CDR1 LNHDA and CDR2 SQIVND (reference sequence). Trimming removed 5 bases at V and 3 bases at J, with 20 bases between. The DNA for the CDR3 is TGTGCCAGTAGTGGGACGTACGTCTCCGCTAACTACGAGCAGTACTTC. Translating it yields CASSGTYVSANYEQYF.

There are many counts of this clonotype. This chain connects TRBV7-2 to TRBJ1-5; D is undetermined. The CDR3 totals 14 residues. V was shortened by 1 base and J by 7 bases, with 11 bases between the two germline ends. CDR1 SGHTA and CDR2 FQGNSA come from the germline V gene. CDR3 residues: CASSLELGSQPQHF. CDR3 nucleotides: TGTGCCAGCAGCTTAGAATTGGGGAGCCAGCCCCAGCATTTT.

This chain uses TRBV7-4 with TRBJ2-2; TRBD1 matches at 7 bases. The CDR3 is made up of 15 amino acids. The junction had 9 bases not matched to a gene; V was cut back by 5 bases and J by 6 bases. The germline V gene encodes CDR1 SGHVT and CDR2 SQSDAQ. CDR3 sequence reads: CASSRQGDSAGELFF. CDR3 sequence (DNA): TGTGCCAGCAGCCGACAGGGTGATTCGGCCGGGGAGCTGTTTTTT.

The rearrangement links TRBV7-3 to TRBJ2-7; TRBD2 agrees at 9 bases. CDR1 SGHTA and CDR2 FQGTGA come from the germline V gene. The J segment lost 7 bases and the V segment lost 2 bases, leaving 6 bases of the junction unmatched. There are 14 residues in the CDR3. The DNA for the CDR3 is TGTGCCAGCAGCTTAGGCGGGGGGGAGGAAGAGCAGTACTTC. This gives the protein CASSLGGGEEEQYF. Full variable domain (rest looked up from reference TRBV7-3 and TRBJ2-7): GAGVSQTPSNKVTEKGKYVELRCDPISGHTALYWYRQSLGQGPEFLIYFQGTGAADDSGLPNDRFFAVRPEGSVSTLKIQRTERGDSAVYLCASSLGGGEEEQYFGPGTRLTVT.

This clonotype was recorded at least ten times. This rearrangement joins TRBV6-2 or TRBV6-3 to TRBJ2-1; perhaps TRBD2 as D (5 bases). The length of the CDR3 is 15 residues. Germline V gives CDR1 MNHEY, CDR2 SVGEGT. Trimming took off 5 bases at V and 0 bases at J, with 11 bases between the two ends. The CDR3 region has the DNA TGTGCCAGCAGTATGTCGGGGATCTCCTACAATGAGCAGTTCTTC. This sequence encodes CASSMSGISYNEQFF.